The 6 T cell receptor beta chains below come from one sample, sequenced in a study of blood T cell repertoires in COVID-19. Profiled with immunoSEQ multiplex PCR; TCRdb holds only in-frame clones, not every one. This sample yields roughly 290,000 clones, of which roughly 87% are seen a single time; 6% to 7% belongs to the top ten. Sequencing was done on a sample of PBMCs or T cells enriched from blood (not recorded which). These receptors all come from a woman in her 40s who had recovered from COVID-19.

This chain connects TRBV19 to TRBJ1-1; D unclear. The CDR3 is 15 residues long. CDR1 is LNHDA, CDR2 SQIVND, per germline (reference sequence). With 4 bases removed from V and 5 bases from J, the gap between germline ends came to 17 bases. CDR3 amino acids: CASSTRPKTGTEAFF. CDR3 bases: TGTGCCAGTAGTACCCGTCCAAAGACGGGAACTGAAGCTTTCTTT.

The chain employs TRBV6-4 and TRBJ2-1; maybe TRBD1 (6 bases). Trimming took 6 bases from V and 0 from J, leaving 12 bases between them. Looked up from germline, CDR1 is MRHNA and CDR2 is SNTAGT. The CDR3 covers 15 residues. In DNA form, the CDR3 reads TGTGCCAGCAGGCGACAGGCCAGCTCCTACAATGAGCAGTTCTTC. Encoded protein: CASRRQASSYNEQFF.

The CDR3 DNA is TGTGCCAGCAGTTTATTACTAGCCCACGAGCAGTACTTC. Protein sequence: CASSLLLAHEQYF. This chain connects TRBV27 to TRBJ2-7, with a possible D match to TRBD2 (6 bases). V was cut by 1 base and J by 5 bases, with 9 bases left in between. The CDR3 loop spans 13 amino acids. Germline V gene lookup returns CDR1 MNHEY and CDR2 SMNVEV (reference sequence).

The chain is built from TRBV7-9 and TRBJ2-3, with 10 bases identical to TRBD2. The junction had 18 bases not matched to a gene; V was cut back by 5 bases and J by 4 bases. Germline assignment: CDR1 SEHNR and CDR2 FQNEAQ (reference sequence). The CDR3 contains 19 residues. In DNA form, the CDR3 reads TGTGCCAGCAGCACTACCCGGGCTAGCGGGAGCACCCAGGCAGATACGCAGTATTTT. Amino acids: CASSTTRASGSTQADTQYF.

The V gene is TRBV6-1, the J gene TRBJ1-1; D unclear. V was pared by 1 base and J by 4 bases, with 13 bases between. The CDR3 runs to 15 residues. In germline, CDR1 is MNHNS, CDR2 SASEGT. CDR3 sequence reads: CASSEGGLWVTEAFF. The CDR3 DNA follows: TGTGCCAGCAGTGAAGGAGGGTTGTGGGTCACTGAAGCTTTCTTT.

This chain links TRBV7-2 with TRBJ2-5, with D uncertain. CDR3 length: 13 amino acids. Trimming pared 1 base from V and 5 bases from J, leaving 8 bases between. In germline, CDR1 is SGHTA, CDR2 FQGNSA. The CDR3 sequence is CASSLGVPETQYF. In DNA, the CDR3 is TGTGCCAGCAGCTTAGGAGTCCCGGAGACCCAGTACTTC.